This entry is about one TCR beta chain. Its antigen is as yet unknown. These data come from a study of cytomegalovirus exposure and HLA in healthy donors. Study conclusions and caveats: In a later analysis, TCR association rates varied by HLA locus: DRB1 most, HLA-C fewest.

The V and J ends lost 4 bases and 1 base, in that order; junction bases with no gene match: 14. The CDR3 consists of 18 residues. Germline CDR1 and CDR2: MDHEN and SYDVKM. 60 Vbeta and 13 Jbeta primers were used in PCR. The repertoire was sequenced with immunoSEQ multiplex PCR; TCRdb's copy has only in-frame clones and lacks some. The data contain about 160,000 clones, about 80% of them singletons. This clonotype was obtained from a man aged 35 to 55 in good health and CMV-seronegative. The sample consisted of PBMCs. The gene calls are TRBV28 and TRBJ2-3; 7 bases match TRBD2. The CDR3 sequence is CASSSSPLWAGGTDTQYF. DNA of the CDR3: TGTGCCAGCAGTTCCTCCCCCTTATGGGCGGGGGGCACAGATACGCAGTATTTT. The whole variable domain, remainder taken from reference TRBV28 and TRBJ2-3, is DVKVTQSSRYLVKRTGEKVFLECVQDMDHENMFWYRQDPGLGLRLIYFSYDVKMKEKGDIPEGYSVSREKKERFSLILESASTNQTSMYLCASSSSPLWAGGTDTQYFGPGTRLTVL.